This T cell receptor beta chain emerged from a study of blood T cell repertoires in COVID-19. Sequencing used immunoSEQ multiplex PCR; TCRdb keeps in-frame clones, though not all of them. This table holds some 170,000 clones, roughly 88% found once. Participants were aged about 18 to 90 years from about 25 US areas. Participant-reported clinical history was the basis for cohort assignment. Each recovered donor of Cohort 3 presented with two negative PCRs, clearance, or symptom resolution. The sequencing sample was made of PBMCs or T cells enriched from blood (not recorded which). The clonotype was recovered from a man aged 45-65 years who had recovered from COVID-19.

The CDR3 loop is CASSSGGGSYGYTF. The DNA for the CDR3 is TGTGCCAGTTCCTCAGGGGGAGGTAGCTATGGCTACACCTTC. The V gene is TRBV6-4, the J gene TRBJ1-2, with TRBD1 matching 7 bases. The CDR3 sequence is 14 residues long. In germline, CDR1 is MRHNA, CDR2 SNTAGT. V shed 9 bases and J 4 bases; nucleotides not matched to a gene: 11.